This paragraph covers one T cell receptor beta chain sequence. This clonotype has just a few counts. Its antigen is unknown. No clone much larger than this one lies a single base away; base qualities are absent. The hyperthyroidism patients were between 18 and 65 years old and newly diagnosed, with a disease duration of less than 2 months. Patients with uncontrolled infections, other autoimmune diseases, pregnancy or lactation were excluded. Diagnoses were based on clinical symptoms, serum thyroxine and TRAb, thyroid ultrasound and orbital computed tomography. Blood from progressor patients was collected at the time of first diagnosis with hyperthyroidism, before any ophthalmopathy symptoms had appeared. Ficoll-Paque density gradient centrifugation was used to isolate PBMCs from 9.5 to 10 ml of fresh peripheral blood. Progressor patients were initially diagnosed with Graves' hyperthyroidism and developed ophthalmopathy during follow-up. Trizol reagent was used to extract total RNA, and RNA quality was then checked on an Agilent 2100 Bioanalyzer.

The sample is drawn from a study of T cells in Graves' hyperthyroidism and ophthalmopathy (dated by TCRdb to the late 2010s). As for the study more broadly: Peripheral blood samples were taken at the time of initial diagnosis, prior to any treatment. To identify distinguishing TCR V-J signatures, a discovery cohort of around 100 patients was used, comprising roughly 45 with Graves' ophthalmopathy and some 60 with stable Graves' hyperthyroidism. Whether ophthalmopathy could be predicted prospectively was tested in an independent validation cohort made up of roughly 20 hyperthyroidism patients plus 17 patients who later progressed to ophthalmopathy. For training and testing, the 80 to 100 patients in the discovery cohort were randomly divided in a 7:3 ratio. In roughly six Graves' hyperthyroidism patients, the study also compared T-cell repertoires from thyroid tissue with T-cell repertoires from blood. After blood sampling, hyperthyroidism patients were treated with methimazole at a starting dose of 30 mg daily, and ophthalmopathy patients were treated with high-dose intravenous methylprednisolone. According to the paper, TCR Vbeta CDR3 sequencing was carried out on over 130 peripheral blood samples, which came from 40 to 45 ophthalmopathy, 75 to 80 hyperthyroidism and roughly 17 progressor patients. Study-wide conclusions, independent of this receptor: A model built on a 13 V-J signature distinguished ophthalmopathy from stable hyperthyroidism, reaching about 88% sensitivity and 81.08% specificity in cross-validation and 80%/75% in testing. Most expanded thyroid clonotypes (frequency above 0.001) were also detected in blood, suggesting blood repertoires may reflect thyroid immune responses. Sample size was not statistically predetermined, and investigators were not blinded to group allocation. In validation, progression to ophthalmopathy was predicted by the model with 65% to 71% sensitivity and just over 72% specificity, a median of approximately 6.5 months before onset.

The germline V gene provides CDR1 SGHRS and CDR2 YFSETQ. Counted from cysteine to phenylalanine, this CDR3 has 15 amino acids. This entry keeps only the CDR3 DNA: 45 bases, framed from base 1. After removal of 4 bases from V and 2 bases from J, the junction retains 4 bases not matched to a gene. The TCR beta CDR3 regions were amplified from the RNA transcripts. A first-round RT-PCR of the TCR CDR3 used the HTBI primer set with the Qiagen OneStep RT-PCR kit. A second multiplex PCR round built the libraries, followed by size selection and purification. The libraries were sequenced on an Illumina HiSeq2000 using paired-end 100 bp reads. The authors' pipeline ran thus. SOAPnuke was used to process the raw data, throwing out any read that contained adapters or uncalled bases, had a mean Phred below 15, or lacked an exact constant-primer or identifier match. High-quality paired reads were merged with COPE v1.2.5, and unique nucleotide sequences were defined as clonotypes. MiTCR v1.1 was used to align clonotypes to the IMGT TRBV, TRBD and TRBJ reference segments. The analysis was restricted to V-J combinations with a frequency above 0.0001, which together covered 99% to 99.2% of the repertoires. A TCS score was defined as the ratio between F50 (clonal expansion) and ExV (chaos), using BLOSUM62-based TCRdist between CDR3 peptides within each V-J. Welch's t-statistics and random forest reduced 514 V-J features to 10 to 15, which were used in a naive Bayes classifier (R e1071). TCRdb reworked the public reads: Q25 trimming with fastp, MiXCR clone assembly, productive beta chains retained. Each record represents a unique CDR3 protein, reported with the most common genes and DNA among its rows. Here the V and J calls rest on TCRdb's processing, not on the authors' analysis. The sample has about 160,000 distinct CDR3 sequences on record, just under 9.5% of them singletons. The ten most abundant clones make up approximately 20% of the sample.

The V and J genes are TRBV5-1 and TRBJ1-3, and 9 bases in between align with TRBD1. The clonotype originates from a woman aged 18-29 years with Graves' hyperthyroidism that later progressed to Graves' ophthalmopathy. Source material: blood. Here the CDR3 is given as CASSIRTGAGNTIYF. In nucleotides, the sequence is TGCGCCAGCAGCATCCGGACAGGGGCTGGAAACACCATATATTTT.